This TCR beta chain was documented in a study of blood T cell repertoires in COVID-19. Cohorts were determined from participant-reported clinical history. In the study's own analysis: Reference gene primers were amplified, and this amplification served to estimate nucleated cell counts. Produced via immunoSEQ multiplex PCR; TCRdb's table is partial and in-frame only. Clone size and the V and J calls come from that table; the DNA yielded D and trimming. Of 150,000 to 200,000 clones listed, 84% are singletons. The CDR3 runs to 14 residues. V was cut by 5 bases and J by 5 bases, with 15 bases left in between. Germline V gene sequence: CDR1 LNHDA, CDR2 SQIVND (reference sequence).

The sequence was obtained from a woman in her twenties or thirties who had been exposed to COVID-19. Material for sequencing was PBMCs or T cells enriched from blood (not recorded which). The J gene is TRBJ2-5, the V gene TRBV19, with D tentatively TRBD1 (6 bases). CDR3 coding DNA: TGTGCCAGTAGTGTTACAGGGATCCCGGAGACCCAGTACTTC. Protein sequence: CASSVTGIPETQYF.